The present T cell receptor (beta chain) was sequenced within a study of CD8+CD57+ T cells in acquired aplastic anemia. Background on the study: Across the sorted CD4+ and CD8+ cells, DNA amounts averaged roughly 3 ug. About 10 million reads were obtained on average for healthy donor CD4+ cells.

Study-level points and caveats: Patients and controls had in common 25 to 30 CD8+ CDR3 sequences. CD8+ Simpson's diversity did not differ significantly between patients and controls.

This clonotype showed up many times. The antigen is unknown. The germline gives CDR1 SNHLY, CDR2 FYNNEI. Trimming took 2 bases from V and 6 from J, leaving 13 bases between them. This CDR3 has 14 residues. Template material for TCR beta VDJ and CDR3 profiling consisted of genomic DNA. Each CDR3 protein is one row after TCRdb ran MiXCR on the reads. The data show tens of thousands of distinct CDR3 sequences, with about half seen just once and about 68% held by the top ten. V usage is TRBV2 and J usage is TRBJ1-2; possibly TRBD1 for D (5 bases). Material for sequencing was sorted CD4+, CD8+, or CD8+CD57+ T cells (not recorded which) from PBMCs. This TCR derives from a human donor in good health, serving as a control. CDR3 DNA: TGTGCCAGCAGTGAATGGGGACGGAAGAATGGCTACACCTTC. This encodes CASSEWGRKNGYTF.